The 30 T cell receptor beta chains in this list originate from one sample, sequenced in a study of T-cell reconstitution after alpha-beta-depleted transplantation in children. Using unique molecular identifiers, the investigators prepared the TCRbeta library. From the PCR reads, TCRdb called clonotypes with MiXCR, one entry per CDR3 protein. The sample records some 490,000 distinct CDR3 sequences, around 13% being singletons. Sample: PBMCs from the stem cell graft donor, taken from the stem cell graft. The receptors here all came from a human donor who donated a stem cell graft to a child with combined immunodeficiency.

The CDR3 nucleotides are TGTGCCTGGAGGGGCCACGGGGCCGCTCAGCCCCAGCATTTT. Amino acids: CAWRGHGAAQPQHF. The gene calls are TRBV30 and TRBJ1-5; TRBD1 might be the D (5 bases). This CDR3 comprises 14 residues. The germline V gene encodes CDR1 GTSNPN and CDR2 SVGIG (reference sequence). V gave up 3 bases and J gave up 6 bases, with 15 bases separating them. Drawing the rest from reference TRBV30 and TRBJ1-5, the complete variable domain is SQTIHQWPATLVQPVGSPLSLECTVEGTSNPNLYWYRQAAGRGLQLLFYSVGIGQISSEVPQNLSASRPQDRQFILSSKKLLLSDSGFYLCAWRGHGAAQPQHFGDGTRLSIL.

This clonotype was seen at least ten times. A read error may be the cause here, since a much bigger clone is one base away. This chain connects TRBV29-1 to TRBJ2-4; 10 bases are a match to TRBD2. Germline assignment: CDR1 SQVTM and CDR2 ANQGSEA. CDR3 length: 19 residues. J gave up 1 base and V 1 base, and 13 bases lay outside the gene matches. This CDR3 reads CSVEGRGSGGRLAKNIQYF. In DNA form, the CDR3 reads TGCAGCGTTGAAGGTCGTGGTAGCGGGGGGCGGCTGGCCAAAAACATTCAGTACTTC.

This chain links TRBV7-2 with TRBJ2-3, with D perhaps TRBD1 (5 bases). Germline CDR1 SGHTA, CDR2 FQGNSA. The CDR3 has 16 residues. The V end lost 4 bases, the J end lost 10 bases, and 24 bases lay between the germline ends. The CDR3 DNA sequence: TGTGCCAGCAGCTCACGAACAGGTCTAGAGTCTCCGGCGCAGTATTTT. This codes for CASSSRTGLESPAQYF.

DNA of the CDR3: TGTGCCAGCAGCCCGCCGGGACTTGAGCAGTTCTTC. This codes for CASSPPGLEQFF. This rearrangement joins TRBV7-2 to TRBJ2-1; a weak D match, TRBD2 (6 bases). The germline gives CDR1 SGHTA, CDR2 FQGNSA. The CDR3 spans 12 residues. V was trimmed by 5 bases and J by 9 bases, leaving 11 bases between them. The variable domain in full, with the rest retrieved from reference TRBV7-2 and TRBJ2-1, is GAGVSQSPSNKVTEKGKDVELRCDPISGHTALYWYRQSLGQGLEFLIYFQGNSAPDKSGLPSDRFSAERTGGSVSTLTIQRTQQEDSAVYLCASSPPGLEQFFGPGTRLTVL.

The chain carries TRBV6-4 and TRBJ2-2; weak D call: TRBD2 (6 bases). Germline CDR1 reads MRHNA; CDR2 reads SNTAGT. V was clipped by 4 bases and J by 0 bases, with 9 bases between them. The CDR3 sequence is 15 residues long. The CDR3 here is CASSAGRTNTGELFF. The CDR3 nucleotides read TGTGCCAGCAGTGCAGGGAGGACGAACACCGGGGAGCTGTTTTTT.

This clonotype was seen a handful of times. J is TRBJ2-1 and V is TRBV11-3; D remains ambiguous. There are 14 residues in the CDR3. From germline, CDR1 is SGHNT and CDR2 YENEEA. V gave up 1 base and J gave up 8 bases, with 12 bases separating them. CDR3 in amino acids: CASSLVRALDEQFF. The CDR3 nucleotides read TGTGCCAGCAGCTTAGTTCGGGCTTTGGATGAGCAGTTCTTC.

This clonotype was detected many times. The rearrangement joins TRBV4-3 to TRBJ1-5, with D possibly TRBD1 on 5 matching bases. The length of the CDR3 is 13 residues. The germline CDR1 and CDR2 sequences are LGHNA and YSLEER. Trimming pared 2 bases from V and 4 bases from J, leaving 6 bases between. The CDR3 spells CASSQTGNQPQHF. Written as DNA, the CDR3 is TGCGCCAGCAGCCAAACAGGAAATCAGCCCCAGCATTTT.

This clonotype was observed many times. This rearrangement joins TRBV12-3 or TRBV12-4 to TRBJ2-3; a weak D match, TRBD2 (5 bases). V was pared by 4 bases and J by 9 bases, with 11 bases between. The CDR3 loop spans 12 amino acids. The chain's CDR3 is CASSSPGRTQYF. The DNA for the CDR3 is TGTGCCAGCAGTTCCCCGGGGAGAACGCAGTATTTT.

In DNA form, the CDR3 reads TGTGCCAGCAGCGCCCAACAGGGATCGAACACCGGGGAGCTGTTTTTT. Protein product: CASSAQQGSNTGELFF. The chain joins TRBV5-5 to TRBJ2-2; D possibly corresponds to TRBD1 (6 bases). The CDR3 consists of 16 residues. V dropped 4 bases and J dropped 0 bases, with 13 bases sitting between them. The germline V gene encodes CDR1 SGHKS and CDR2 YYEKEE (reference sequence).

CDR3 residues: CASSRNRQLSTDTQYF. CDR3 nucleotides: TGCGCCAGCAGCCGAAACCGACAGCTAAGCACAGATACGCAGTATTTT. The chain carries TRBV5-1 and TRBJ2-3; maybe TRBD1 (5 bases). Germline CDR1 reads SGHRS; CDR2 reads YFSETQ. Trimming removed 4 bases from V and 0 bases from J, with 15 bases in between. This CDR3 contains 16 residues.

The chain links TRBV4-3 to TRBJ2-7; 10 nucleotides line up with TRBD1. Germline V lookup: CDR1 LGHNA, CDR2 YSLEER. The J segment lost 5 bases and the V segment lost 4 bases, leaving 8 bases of the junction unmatched. There are 15 residues in the CDR3. CDR3 protein: CASSLGDRGGDEQYF. As DNA, the CDR3 is TGCGCCAGCAGCCTAGGGGACAGGGGAGGAGACGAGCAGTACTTC.

This clonotype was seen ten or more times. The chain employs TRBV12-3 or TRBV12-4 and TRBJ2-5; no firm D call. The CDR3 runs 14 residues. V was pared by 0 bases and J by 4 bases, with 9 bases between. The CDR3 coding sequence is TGTGCCAGCAGTTTAGCGTGGCCTACAGAGACCCAGTACTTC. Translated: CASSLAWPTETQYF.

Only a few counts were recorded for this clonotype. V gene TRBV20-1 combines with J gene TRBJ1-2; 8 nucleotides agree with TRBD1. Germline assignment: CDR1 DFQATT and CDR2 SNEGSKA (reference sequence). V gave up 4 bases and J gave up 7 bases; unmatched junction bases: 8. This CDR3 has 13 amino acids. The chain's CDR3 is CSAKQGDLSGYTF. Written as DNA, the CDR3 is TGCAGTGCTAAACAGGGGGATCTGAGTGGCTACACCTTC.

The table lists this clonotype with a few counts. This chain connects TRBV7-2 to TRBJ2-3; possible D gene TRBD2, 6 bases. V shed 0 bases and J shed 6 bases, with 10 bases lying between them. The CDR3 is 14 amino acids. Germline V CDR1 and CDR2: SGHTA, FQGNSA. CDR3 sequence: CASSLARERDTQYF. The CDR3 DNA sequence: TGTGCCAGCAGCTTAGCGCGGGAAAGGGATACGCAGTATTTT. Combining the CDR3 with reference TRBV7-2 and TRBJ2-3 gives the whole variable domain GAGVSQSPSNKVTEKGKDVELRCDPISGHTALYWYRQSLGQGLEFLIYFQGNSAPDKSGLPSDRFSAERTGGSVSTLTIQRTQQEDSAVYLCASSLARERDTQYFGPGTRLTVL.

This clonotype was seen many times. The chain is built from TRBV29-1 and TRBJ2-2; weak D call: TRBD2 (6 bases). Trimming pared 5 bases from V and 7 bases from J, leaving 11 bases between. Germline CDR1 and CDR2: SQVTM and ANQGSEA. The CDR3 is made up of 12 amino acids. This chain's CDR3 is CSVNWGGGELFF. The CDR3 DNA reads as TGCAGCGTTAATTGGGGAGGCGGGGAGCTGTTTTTT.

This clonotype was observed a handful of times. J is TRBJ1-5 and V is TRBV20-1; the match to TRBD1 covers 7 bases. With 5 bases clipped from V and 5 bases from J, the junction kept 6 bases outside the gene matches. The length of the CDR3 is 13 residues. Germline CDR1 DFQATT, CDR2 SNEGSKA (reference sequence). The CDR3 loop is CSAGDRADQPQHF. The CDR3 nucleotides read TGCAGTGCTGGCGACAGGGCGGATCAGCCCCAGCATTTT.

J is TRBJ1-2 and V is TRBV20-1; 7 bases are a match to TRBD1. The CDR3 contains 15 residues. Germline-derived CDR1 and CDR2 are DFQATT and SNEGSKA (reference sequence). After removal of 0 bases from V and 7 bases from J, the junction contained 11 bases not matched to a gene. CDR3 coding DNA: TGCAGTGCTAGAGACTGGACAGGTCGGGAGAGTGGCTACACCTTC. Residues: CSARDWTGRESGYTF.

This clonotype occurred a few times. The J gene is TRBJ2-6, the V gene TRBV5-1, with D possibly TRBD2 on 6 matching bases. This CDR3 spans 21 amino acids. V lost 0 bases and J lost 0, with 22 bases in between. Germline values: CDR1 SGHRS, CDR2 YFSETQ. The CDR3 DNA reads TGCGCCAGCAGCTTGGCCATCAGAGGGGAGGACCTTAGCTCTGGGGCCAACGTCCTGACTTTC. The encoded protein is CASSLAIRGEDLSSGANVLTF.

The table lists this clonotype with a few counts. The chain is built from TRBV7-2 and TRBJ2-5; D might be TRBD2 (6 bases). V shed 7 bases and J shed 4 bases, with 13 bases lying between them. Per germline, CDR1 SGHTA and CDR2 FQGNSA. The CDR3 runs 13 residues. CDR3 DNA: TGTGCCAGCACCATCCTGGGGGGAGAGACCCAGTACTTC. This sequence encodes CASTILGGETQYF.

CDR3 region: CASSLQGEGNEQFF. The CDR3 DNA reads TGTGCCAGCAGCTTGCAGGGGGAGGGCAATGAGCAGTTCTTC. The J gene is TRBJ2-1, the V gene TRBV5-5; D tentatively fits TRBD1 or TRBD2 (7 bases each). The CDR3 has 14 residues. The V end was cut by 1 base, the J end by 6 bases, with 11 bases between. Per the germline V gene, CDR1 is SGHKS and CDR2 is YYEKEE (reference sequence).

This clonotype was observed a few times. The rearrangement links TRBV7-3 to TRBJ2-3; D possibly corresponds to TRBD2 (6 bases). The CDR3 has 15 amino acids. Trimming shortened V by 5 bases and J by 1 base, and 13 bases separated the two germline ends. Per the germline V gene, CDR1 is SGHTA and CDR2 is FQGTGA. DNA for the CDR3: TGTGCCAGCAGCCCAGCGGGCAGCCGCACAGATACGCAGTATTTT. Amino acids: CASSPAGSRTDTQYF.

This clonotype was recorded many times. V is TRBV10-3 and J is TRBJ2-7, with TRBD2 matching over 7 bases. After removal of 2 bases from V and 4 bases from J, the junction contained 8 bases not matched to a gene. Germline loops: CDR1 ENHRY, CDR2 SYGVKD. The CDR3 has 15 amino acids. The CDR3 here is CAISEPGRVGYEQYF. The CDR3 DNA reads as TGTGCCATCAGTGAGCCGGGGAGGGTAGGATACGAGCAGTACTTC.

This chain connects TRBV6-1 to TRBJ1-2; D may be TRBD1 (5 bases). This CDR3 spans 16 amino acids. Deletions cut 6 bases from V and 2 bases from J, with 19 bases between. Germline loops: CDR1 MNHNS, CDR2 SASEGT. The CDR3 bases are TGTGCCAGCAGCCCCACGGGGGGAGGGAGGAACTATGGCTACACCTTC. Protein product: CASSPTGGGRNYGYTF.

The chain links TRBV2 to TRBJ2-1, with D hard to call. Germline V gene sequence: CDR1 SNHLY, CDR2 FYNNEI. The CDR3 covers 19 residues. The CDR3 DNA reads TGTACCATCTGTTTCTCAATTTCTGTGGCAGCGCCTCCCTACAATGAGCAGTTCTTC. As protein: CTICFSISVAAPPYNEQFF.

This clonotype was seen a few times. The chain is built from TRBV12-3 or TRBV12-4 and TRBJ2-1, with a tentative D call TRBD2 (7 bases). Trimming removed 4 bases from V and 12 bases from J, with 31 bases in between. The CDR3 length is 18 residues. DNA of the CDR3: TGTGCCAGCAGTTCTATAAGTGCGGAGCGGGACTCCCCCAGGGGGCAGTTCTTC. Its protein product is CASSSISAERDSPRGQFF.

V is TRBV2 and J is TRBJ1-2; D gene ambiguous. This CDR3 is built from 13 residues. Trimming stripped 4 bases from V and 5 bases from J, with 11 bases between. Germline V gene sequence: CDR1 SNHLY, CDR2 FYNNEI. The CDR3: CASSGGRGYGYTF. For the CDR3, the DNA is TGTGCCAGCAGTGGAGGCAGAGGATATGGCTACACCTTC. Complete variable domain (other parts from reference TRBV2 and TRBJ1-2): EPEVTQTPSHQVTQMGQEVILRCVPISNHLYFYWYRQILGQKVEFLVSFYNNEISEKSEIFDDQFSVERPDGSNFTLKIRSTKLEDSAMYFCASSGGRGYGYTFGSGTRLTVV.

With regard to this clonotype: A much larger clone sits a single nucleotide away, making a read error possible. The chain recombines TRBV6-5 with TRBJ2-7, with 7 bases identical to TRBD2. The germline CDR1 and CDR2 sequences are MNHEY and SVGAGI. This CDR3 is built from 16 residues. CDR3 coding DNA: TGTGCCAGCGGTTACTCGTCGGCCCTAGCGGCCTACGAGCAGTACTTC. Translated: CASGYSSALAAYEQYF.

This clonotype was detected ten times or more. The chain employs TRBV5-5 and TRBJ1-6; D is uncertain. The V and J ends lost 1 base and 9 bases respectively, with 11 bases between them. The CDR3 sequence is 14 residues long. From germline, CDR1 is SGHKS and CDR2 YYEKEE (reference sequence). This chain's CDR3 is CASSLKGSGSPLHF. The DNA of the CDR3 is TGTGCCAGCAGCTTGAAGGGTTCGGGTTCACCCCTCCACTTT.

This clonotype was found a few times. V is TRBV6-2 or TRBV6-3 and J is TRBJ2-1; 9 bases fit TRBD1. This CDR3 contains 13 residues. Germline assignment: CDR1 MNHEY and CDR2 SVGEGT. The V segment lost 7 bases and the J segment 12 bases; nucleotides outside the gene matches: 10. Here the CDR3 DNA reads TGTGCCAGCACCCGGGACAGGGCGTTAGTGCAGTTCTTC. It specifies CASTRDRALVQFF.

This clonotype appeared many times. The rearrangement links TRBV12-3 or TRBV12-4 to TRBJ2-3; TRBD1 aligns across 7 bases. This CDR3 spans 17 amino acids. With 6 bases clipped from V and 14 bases from J, the junction kept 26 bases outside the gene matches. The CDR3 sequence is CASSLDRRALSDTRPYF. Written as DNA, the CDR3 is TGTGCCAGCAGCCTGGACAGGAGAGCCCTATCCGACACGAGGCCGTATTTT.